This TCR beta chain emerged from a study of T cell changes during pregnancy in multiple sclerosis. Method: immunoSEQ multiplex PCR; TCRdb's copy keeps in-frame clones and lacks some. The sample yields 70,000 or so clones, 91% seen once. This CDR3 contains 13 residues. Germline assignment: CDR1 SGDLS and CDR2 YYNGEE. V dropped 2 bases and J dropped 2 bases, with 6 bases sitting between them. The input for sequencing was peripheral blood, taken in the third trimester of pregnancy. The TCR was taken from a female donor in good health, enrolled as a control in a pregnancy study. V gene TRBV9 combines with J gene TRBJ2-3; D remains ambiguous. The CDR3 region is CASSVSDTDTQYF. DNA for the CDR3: TGTGCCAGCAGCGTGAGTGACACAGATACGCAGTATTTT.